This T cell receptor beta chain was obtained from a study of cytomegalovirus exposure and HLA in healthy donors. Across the study: From donors who were HLA-typed, an early data release held 80 million or so unique TCRs.

This clone was counted between two and nine times. Its antigen is as yet unknown. Study-wide findings and caveats: V- and J-gene trimming of TCR beta was linked (in a later analysis) to a missense DCLRE1C variant. For most TCR sequences rarity was the rule, although some public TCRs occurred in many donors.

The study ran its PCR with 60 Vbeta and 13 Jbeta primers. Method: immunoSEQ multiplex PCR; TCRdb's copy keeps in-frame clones and lacks some. Altogether 200,000 to 250,000 clones are present, approximately 79% being singletons, with the ten largest covering around 1.7%. Each of the donors was a healthy bone marrow donor. Sequencing was done on a sample of PBMCs. The receptor was isolated from a man aged 45-65 years in good health and CMV-seronegative.

CDR3 DNA: TGTGCCAGCAGCCAAGCTCCAGCGGGGGGGGGTGAGCAGTTCTTC. The encoded protein is CASSQAPAGGGEQFF. The gene calls are TRBV14 and TRBJ2-1; TRBD2 matches 10 bases. The CDR3 sequence is 15 residues long. The ends lost 1 base at V and 9 bases at J; junction bases unmatched: 6. Germline V lookup: CDR1 SGHDN, CDR2 FVKESK.